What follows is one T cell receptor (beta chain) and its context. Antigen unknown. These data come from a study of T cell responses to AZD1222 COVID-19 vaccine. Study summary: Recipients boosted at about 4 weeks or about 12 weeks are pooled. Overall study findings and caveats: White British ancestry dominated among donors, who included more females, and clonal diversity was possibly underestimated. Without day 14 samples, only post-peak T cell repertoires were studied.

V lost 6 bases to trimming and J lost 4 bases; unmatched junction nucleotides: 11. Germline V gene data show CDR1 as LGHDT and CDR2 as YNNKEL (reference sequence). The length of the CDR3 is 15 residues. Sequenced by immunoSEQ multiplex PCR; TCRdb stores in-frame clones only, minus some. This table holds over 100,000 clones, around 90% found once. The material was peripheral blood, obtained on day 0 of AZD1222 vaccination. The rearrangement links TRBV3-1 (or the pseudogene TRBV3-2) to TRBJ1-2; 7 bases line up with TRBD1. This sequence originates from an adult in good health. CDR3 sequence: CASSRATTGPYGYTF. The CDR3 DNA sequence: TGTGCCAGCAGTCGAGCTACGACAGGGCCCTATGGCTACACCTTC.